One and the same sample provided the 25 T cell receptor beta chains below, sequenced in a study of cytomegalovirus exposure and HLA in healthy donors. Researchers ran the PCR with 60 Vbeta and 13 Jbeta primers. Produced via immunoSEQ multiplex PCR; TCRdb's table is partial and in-frame only. The table lists some 150,000 clones, more than 65% of them singletons. The sequencing sample was made of PBMCs. The receptors derive from a woman in her twenties or thirties in good health and CMV-seronegative.

The chain uses TRBV9 and TRBJ2-7; D might be TRBD2 (6 bases). CDR3 length: 16 residues. V dropped 3 bases and J dropped 0 bases, with 16 bases sitting between them. The V gene's germline CDR1 is SGDLS and CDR2 YYNGEE. The CDR3 DNA is TGTGCCAGCAGCGAGGGTCCCGGGACTGCCTCCTACGAGCAGTACTTC. This gives the protein CASSEGPGTASYEQYF.

The V gene is TRBV19, the J gene TRBJ1-1; 8 bases are a match to TRBD1. After removal of 3 bases from V and 8 bases from J, the junction contained 5 bases not matched to a gene. CDR3 length equals 13 residues. CDR1 LNHDA and CDR2 SQIVND come from the germline V gene (reference sequence). CDR3 region: CASSMGTGPEAFF. The CDR3 coding sequence is TGTGCCAGTAGTATGGGGACAGGACCCGAAGCTTTCTTT.

The chain recombines TRBV9 with TRBJ2-5, with 8 bases aligning to TRBD1. The CDR3 is 16 amino acids. CDR1 SGDLS and CDR2 YYNGEE come from the germline V gene. The ends lost 0 bases at V and 5 bases at J; junction bases unmatched: 9. CDR3 sequence reads: CASSVGRGRSGETQYF. The CDR3 nucleotides read TGTGCCAGCAGCGTAGGCAGGGGGCGCTCCGGGGAGACCCAGTACTTC.

This chain links TRBV13 with TRBJ1-1; 7 bases map to TRBD1. The junction had 3 bases not matched to a gene; V was cut back by 0 bases and J by 2 bases. The germline V gene encodes CDR1 PRHDT and CDR2 FYEKMQ (reference sequence). This CDR3 is built from 15 residues. The CDR3 DNA reads as TGTGCCAGCAGCTTAGGACAGGGGCGAAACACTGAAGCTTTCTTT. It specifies CASSLGQGRNTEAFF.

In this sample, this clone turned up a few times. The chain recombines TRBV5-5 with TRBJ2-1; D is uncertain. The CDR3 has 12 amino acids. V lost 3 bases, J lost 7 bases, and 8 bases lay in between. CDR1 and CDR2 (germline): SGHKS, YYEKEE (reference sequence). The CDR3 here is CASSYPGNEQFF. The CDR3 nucleotides read TGTGCCAGCAGCTACCCGGGTAATGAGCAGTTCTTC.

This clone was picked up a small number of times. This chain joins TRBV5-1 and TRBJ1-6; 8 bases line up with TRBD1. The CDR3 runs to 17 residues. Germline values: CDR1 SGHRS, CDR2 YFSETQ. The V gene end was trimmed by 3 bases and the J gene end by 8 bases; junction bases not matched to a gene: 13. CDR3 region: CASSSGDVSGGDSPLHF. The CDR3 DNA sequence: TGCGCCAGCAGCTCCGGAGATGTGTCAGGGGGCGATTCACCCCTCCACTTT.

The chain couples TRBV18 to TRBJ1-5; TRBD1 aligns across 8 bases. The CDR3 length is 15 residues. Looked up from germline, CDR1 is KGHSH and CDR2 is LQKENI. With 6 bases clipped from V and 9 bases from J, the junction kept 13 bases outside the gene matches. CDR3 protein: CASSEGQGSLLPQHF. The CDR3, as DNA: TGTGCCAGCTCCGAAGGACAGGGCAGTCTACTGCCCCAGCATTTT.

This clone was seen a handful of times. V gene TRBV4-3 combines with J gene TRBJ1-4; D might be TRBD1 (5 bases). The germline gives CDR1 LGHNA, CDR2 YSLEER. Trimming took off 0 bases at V and 0 bases at J, with 11 bases between the two ends. The CDR3 contains 17 residues. CDR3 protein: CASSQEVRGATNEKLFF. The CDR3, as DNA: TGCGCCAGCAGCCAAGAGGTACGGGGGGCAACTAATGAAAAACTGTTTTTT.

This clone is a singleton in its sample. V usage is TRBV4-2 and J usage is TRBJ2-7; tentatively, D is TRBD1 (6 bases). Trimming took 4 bases from V and 3 from J, leaving 13 bases between them. CDR1 is LGHNA and CDR2 is YNFKEQ in the germline V gene. The CDR3 sequence is 14 residues long. CDR3 DNA: TGTGCCAGCAGCCTCAAGGGGGTAGGCTACGAGCAGTACTTC. This sequence encodes CASSLKGVGYEQYF.

This chain links TRBV5-1 with TRBJ2-6; D is possibly TRBD1 (5 bases). The CDR3 runs to 15 residues. Trimming removed 7 bases from V and 1 base from J, with 12 bases in between. CDR1 is SGHRS, CDR2 YFSETQ, per germline. This CDR3 reads CASGIDSSGANVLTF. The CDR3 DNA sequence: TGCGCCAGCGGAATTGACAGTTCTGGGGCCAACGTCCTGACTTTC.

The chain joins TRBV4-2 to TRBJ2-7; 8 bases are shared with TRBD1. This CDR3 is built from 17 residues. Germline V gene lookup returns CDR1 LGHNA and CDR2 YNFKEQ. The V gene end was trimmed by 4 bases and the J gene end by 7 bases; junction bases not matched to a gene: 18. CDR3 in DNA: TGTGCCAGCAGCCCAGTTGGCTCACAGGGGGGTTATCGGGAGCAGTACTTC. Translation gives CASSPVGSQGGYREQYF.

The chain links TRBV6-5 to TRBJ1-2, with TRBD1 as a possible D gene (6 bases). CDR1 is MNHEY, CDR2 SVGAGI, per germline. The CDR3 is 15 amino acids. V was cut by 7 bases and J by 2 bases, with 17 bases left in between. Here the CDR3 reads CASKRGSEANYGYTF. For the CDR3, the DNA is TGTGCCAGCAAAAGGGGGTCCGAGGCGAACTATGGCTACACCTTC.

The chain employs TRBV7-9 and TRBJ1-5; D call uncertain. Germline values: CDR1 SEHNR, CDR2 FQNEAQ (reference sequence). V lost 1 base to trimming and J lost 6 bases, with 7 bases between them. There are 13 residues in the CDR3. CDR3 in amino acids: CASSLDITQPQHF. DNA of the CDR3: TGTGCCAGCAGCTTAGACATTACTCAGCCCCAGCATTTT.

This clone was found once. The chain couples TRBV7-3 to TRBJ1-1; D is ambiguous. With 0 bases removed from V and 0 bases from J, the gap between germline ends came to 8 bases. In germline, CDR1 is SGHTA, CDR2 FQGTGA. The CDR3 extends over 15 amino acids. In DNA, the CDR3 is TGTGCCAGCAGCTTAACGAGGGAGTTGAACACTGAAGCTTTCTTT. It translates to CASSLTRELNTEAFF. The full variable domain, completed using reference TRBV7-3 and TRBJ1-1, is GAGVSQTPSNKVTEKGKYVELRCDPISGHTALYWYRQSLGQGPEFLIYFQGTGAADDSGLPNDRFFAVRPEGSVSTLKIQRTERGDSAVYLCASSLTRELNTEAFFGQGTRLTVV.

As concerns this clone: Distinct nucleotide sequences in the sample also encode this CDR3. The chain has TRBV5-1 and TRBJ2-5, with D maybe TRBD1 (5 bases). The CDR3 consists of 13 residues. Trimming took off 0 bases at V and 2 bases at J, with 5 bases between the two ends. CDR1 SGHRS and CDR2 YFSETQ come from the germline V gene. The CDR3 DNA sequence: TGCGCCAGCAGCTTGGGACAGCAAGAGACCCAGTACTTC. Its translation: CASSLGQQETQYF. The complete variable domain, with remaining parts taken from reference TRBV5-1 and TRBJ2-5, reads KAGVTQTPRYLIKTRGQQVTLSCSPISGHRSVSWYQQTPGQGLQFLFEYFSETQRNKGNFPGRFSGRQFSNSRSEMNVSTLELGDSALYLCASSLGQQETQYFGPGTRLLVL.

The chain uses TRBV28 and TRBJ2-6; D possibly corresponds to TRBD1 (7 bases). V was trimmed by 8 bases and J by 0 bases, leaving 23 bases between them. CDR3 length equals 19 residues. Germline-derived CDR1 and CDR2 are MDHEN and SYDVKM. The CDR3 DNA is TGTGCCAGCCACACAGAGACGCAGGGGGGTCGCTCTGGGGCCAACGTCCTGACTTTC. It is translated as CASHTETQGGRSGANVLTF.

The chain's CDR3 is CATSTHPDTSTDTQYF. The CDR3 bases are TGTGCCACCAGTACCCATCCAGACACTAGCACAGATACGCAGTATTTT. The V and J genes are TRBV15 and TRBJ2-3; D not resolved. The V end lost 6 bases, the J end lost 0 bases, and 16 bases lay between the germline ends. The CDR3 consists of 16 residues. The germline CDR1 and CDR2 sequences are LNHNV and YYDKDF (reference sequence).

V is TRBV28 and J is TRBJ2-7; 13 bases are a match to TRBD2. J was trimmed by 4 bases and V by 5 bases; bases with no gene match: 5. Germline assignment: CDR1 MDHEN and CDR2 SYDVKM. There are 15 residues in the CDR3. The CDR3 here is CASSMGLAGRYEQYF. DNA for the CDR3: TGTGCCAGCAGTATGGGACTAGCGGGAAGGTACGAGCAGTACTTC.

In the case of this clone: This CDR3 is also generated by other DNA sequences in the sample. The rearrangement links TRBV28 to TRBJ2-7, with D perhaps matching TRBD2 (6 bases). V was shortened by 6 bases and J by 4 bases, with 13 bases between the two germline ends. The CDR3 covers 13 residues. CDR1 is MDHEN and CDR2 is SYDVKM in the germline V gene. This CDR3 is CASRPTSSYEQYF. The CDR3, as DNA: TGTGCCAGCAGGCCAACTAGCTCTTACGAGCAGTACTTC.

The chain has TRBV7-2 and TRBJ1-5, with 9 bases matching TRBD1. V lost 5 bases and J lost 0; bases outside the gene matches: 11. The CDR3 contains 18 residues. Germline CDR1 SGHTA, CDR2 FQGNSA. The CDR3 region has the DNA TGTGCCAGCAGCCAAACGGGGGGGACAGGGAATAGCAATCAGCCCCAGCATTTT. As protein: CASSQTGGTGNSNQPQHF.

The chain carries TRBV7-9 and TRBJ1-1; no clear D. The V end was cut by 3 bases, the J end by 7 bases, with 9 bases between. Germline loops: CDR1 SEHNR, CDR2 FQNEAQ (reference sequence). This CDR3 region has 12 residues. The CDR3 DNA sequence: TGTGCCAGCAGCTTCTACCGGGATGAAGCTTTCTTT. Protein product: CASSFYRDEAFF.

Only one count was recorded for this clone. This rearrangement joins TRBV19 to TRBJ1-2, with TRBD1 identical over 8 bases. The CDR3 sequence is 13 residues long. Unmatched junction bases numbered 4, after V lost 5 bases and J lost 5 bases. Looked up from germline, CDR1 is LNHDA and CDR2 is SQIVND (reference sequence). The DNA of the CDR3 is TGTGCCAGTAGTCAGGACAGGGAGTATGGCTACACCTTC. Protein: CASSQDREYGYTF.

This chain joins TRBV2 and TRBJ1-1; 8 bases fit TRBD1. The CDR3 is 14 residues long. Trimming took 4 bases from V and 5 from J; bases not matched to a gene: 6. Germline V gene data show CDR1 as SNHLY and CDR2 as FYNNEI. CDR3 sequence (DNA): TGTGCCAGCAGTGTAGTACAGGGGGTAACTGAAGCTTTCTTT. It is translated as CASSVVQGVTEAFF.

In DNA form, the CDR3 reads TGTGCCAGCAGCTTGGAATGGACTCGTTCTGGCTACACCTTC. Amino acid sequence: CASSLEWTRSGYTF. V and J are TRBV5-8 and TRBJ1-2; D is undetermined. In germline, CDR1 is SGHTS, CDR2 YDEGEE. The CDR3 is 14 amino acids. V was pared by 0 bases and J by 7 bases, with 13 bases between.

The chain joins TRBV10-2 to TRBJ1-2; 9 positions agree with TRBD1. CDR3 length equals 14 residues. Germline assignment: CDR1 WSHSY and CDR2 SAAADI. V dropped 6 bases and J dropped 5; count of bases not matched to a gene: 7. The chain's CDR3 is CASRGTGSRYGYTF. CDR3 DNA: TGCGCCAGCAGGGGGACAGGGAGTAGGTATGGCTACACCTTC.